This note documents a single T cell receptor beta chain sequence. This entry belongs to a study of blood T cell repertoires in COVID-19. Whole-study context: Spain, Italy and the United States supplied samples that represented acute and convalescent COVID-19. The analysed material was cDNA or gDNA that came from T cells, B-cell-depleted T cells, or PBMCs.

Authors' processing steps: For nucleated cells, counts were estimated from reference gene primer amplification. The method was immunoSEQ multiplex PCR; TCRdb's version includes in-frame clones alone and lacks a portion of them. V and J calls and clone size are as listed in that table; D and trimming were resolved from the DNA. The sample carries 110,000 or so clones, around 84% recorded once. The germline V and J ends were trimmed by 4 bases and 7 bases, with 23 bases remaining between them. The CDR3 has 17 amino acids. The TCR was taken from a woman at least 80 years old with active or convalescent COVID-19. Sequencing was done on a sample of peripheral blood. The rearrangement uses TRBV23-1 and TRBJ2-1; tentative D call: TRBD1 (8 bases). TRBV23-1 carries the ORF label, with uncertain function. CDR3 protein: CASSPPRGDRPRNEQFF. The CDR3 nucleotides read TGCGCCAGCAGTCCCCCTCGGGGGGACAGGCCGCGAAATGAGCAGTTCTTC.